A selection of T cell receptor beta chains follows, all from one sample in a study of blood T cells in healthy people across ages. TCRdb analysed the 5' RACE reads with MiXCR anew, one entry per CDR3 protein. This table holds 650,000 to 800,000 distinct CDR3 sequences, roughly 44% found once. The sequenced material came from blood. Receptors originate from a man between 60 and 75 years old in good health. Both conserved end residues are part of each CDR3. Each record gives: CDR3 length, V gene, D gene, clone size, J gene, CDR3 DNA, CDR3 protein. The D gene is left open where the match is weak. Size values are once, few and many counts, or a class for expanded clones, and some rows have none.

13,TRBV9,.,.,TRBJ1-2,TGTGCCAGCAGCGTAGGGGGATTGCGGGGCTACACCTTT,CASSVGGLRGYTF
13,TRBV7-2,.,.,TRBJ1-6,TGTGCCAGCAGCTACGAATATAATTCACCCCTCCACTTT,CASSYEYNSPLHF
12,TRBV12-3/TRBV12-4,.,.,TRBJ1-1,TGTGCCAGCAGGGACGGACCTAAGGGAGCTTTCTTT,CASRDGPKGAFF
14,TRBV19,TRBD2,once,TRBJ2-7,TGTGCCAGTAGGAGACTAGCGGACTCCTACGAGCAGTACTTC,CASRRLADSYEQYF
15,TRBV7-2,.,.,TRBJ2-1,TGTGCCAGCAGCTTCTCACCCGGGACTGCGGATGAGCAGTTCTTC,CASSFSPGTADEQFF
14,TRBV6-1,TRBD1,few,TRBJ1-2,TGTGCCAGCAGTGTGACAGGGCAAAACTATGGCTACACCTTC,CASSVTGQNYGYTF
13,TRBV28,TRBD1,.,TRBJ2-7,TGTGCCAGCAACTTCAGGGGGTCCTACGAGCAGTACTTC,CASNFRGSYEQYF
15,TRBV14,TRBD1,few,TRBJ2-3,TGTGCCAGCAGCCAAGATGGCAGGGGGCGAGATACGCAGTATTTT,CASSQDGRGRDTQYF
15,TRBV20-1,.,.,TRBJ2-5,TGCAGTGCGGCGAGAACAGGGACTACCAAGGAGACCCAGTACTTC,CSAARTGTTKETQYF
14,TRBV6-2/TRBV6-3,.,many,TRBJ2-7,TGTGCCAGCAGTTACTCCACCTCCGCTCGCGAGCAGTACTTC,CASSYSTSAREQYF
17,TRBV7-2,TRBD2,.,TRBJ2-4,TGTGCCAGCAGACAGACTAGCGGGGGGGCTCCCAAAAACATTCAGTACTTC,CASRQTSGGAPKNIQYF
15,TRBV20-1,.,.,TRBJ2-7,TGCAGTGCTAGATCGGAGCGGCTGGGGGCAGACGAGCAGTACTTC,CSARSERLGADEQYF
12,TRBV2,.,.,TRBJ2-5,TGTGCCAGCACGACCCTTGGAGAGACCCAGTACTTC,CASTTLGETQYF
12,TRBV28,.,.,TRBJ1-1,TGTGCCAGCATGAAGGGGACCACTGAAACTTTCTTT,CASMKGTTETFF
17,TRBV6-2/TRBV6-3,.,few,TRBJ2-7,TGTGCCAGCAGTTACGATCCTTCTAGCGAGGAATTCTACGAGCAGTACTTC,CASSYDPSSEEFYEQYF